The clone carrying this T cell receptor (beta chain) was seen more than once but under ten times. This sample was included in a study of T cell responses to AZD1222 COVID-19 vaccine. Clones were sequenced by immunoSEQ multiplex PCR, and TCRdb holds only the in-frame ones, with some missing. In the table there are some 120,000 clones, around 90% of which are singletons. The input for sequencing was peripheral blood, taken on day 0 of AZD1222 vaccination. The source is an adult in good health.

CDR3 in amino acids: CASIDRGRTEAFF. The CDR3 nucleotides read TGTGCCAGCATTGACAGGGGTAGGACTGAAGCTTTCTTT. V is TRBV21-1 and J is TRBJ1-1; the table assigns TRBD1, which was not confirmed against the DNA. TRBV21-1 is marked as a pseudogene. This CDR3 contains 13 residues.